The clone carrying this T cell receptor beta chain was seen a handful of times. Mismatch with germline at one junction end may stem from a read error. The sequenced template was RNA, covering the TCR beta CDR3 region. RT-PCR in the first round used HTBI primers; a second-round multiplex PCR followed. TCRdb redid the calling of the multiplex PCR reads with MiXCR, one entry per CDR3 protein. Altogether hundreds of thousands of distinct CDR3 sequences are present, approximately 21% being singletons, with the ten largest covering roughly 3%. Looked up from germline, CDR1 is KGHSH and CDR2 is LQKENI. This CDR3 spans 13 amino acids. The source of the sample is a study of Graves' ophthalmopathy and Graves' hyperthyroidism.

The sequenced sample consisted of peripheral blood. The clonotype comes from a woman between 18 and 29 years old with stable Graves' hyperthyroidism. The chain combines TRBV18 with TRBJ1-2; no reliable D call. The CDR3 here is CASSPPYPYGHTF. The CDR3, as DNA: TGTGCCAGCTCACCACCGTACCCATATGGCCACACCTTC.